Presented here are 24 T cell receptor beta chains from one specimen sequenced in a study of shared clonotypes between healthy human individuals. The method was immunoSEQ multiplex PCR; TCRdb's version includes in-frame clones alone and lacks a portion of them. The table has 2 million to 2.5 million clones, 92% seen once. The sequenced sample was naive CD4+ T cells from PBMCs. As for subset: CD45RA+ positively selected. The receptor source for this set is a man aged 18 to 29 in good health. Some clones in this sample may be carry-over from other donors' samples.

To note about this clone: Different DNA sequences within this sample yield the same CDR3. The genes are TRBV5-1 and TRBJ1-6, with a possible D match to TRBD1 (5 bases). Trimming shortened V by 1 base and J by 7 bases, and 9 bases separated the two germline ends. In germline, CDR1 is SGHRS, CDR2 YFSETQ. This CDR3 contains 14 residues. The CDR3 reads CASSLSGDNSPLHF. The CDR3 DNA reads as TGCGCCAGCAGCTTGTCTGGGGACAATTCACCCCTCCACTTT.

The V gene is TRBV11-2, the J gene TRBJ1-4; D gene unclear. Trimming cost V 5 bases and J 8 bases, with 15 bases left between them. This CDR3 contains 14 residues. Germline loops: CDR1 SGHAT, CDR2 FQNNGV. In DNA form, the CDR3 reads TGTGCCAGCAGCCCGGACTGGCGAGTAGAAAAACTGTTTTTT. Translation: CASSPDWRVEKLFF.

The V and J genes are TRBV30 and TRBJ2-3; possibly TRBD1 for D (6 bases). Germline V gives CDR1 GTSNPN, CDR2 SVGIG (reference sequence). The CDR3 contains 16 residues. Trimming left V 0 bases short and J 6 bases short, with 19 bases between. In DNA, the CDR3 is TGTGCCTGGAGTGTAGGGATTTTTTCTACAGGGGATACGCAGTATTTT. Encoded protein: CAWSVGIFSTGDTQYF.

The chain recombines TRBV9 with TRBJ1-2; TRBD1 matches at 7 bases. The CDR3 sequence is 14 residues long. V was pared by 3 bases and J by 5 bases, with 7 bases of the junction left unmatched. Germline assignment: CDR1 SGDLS and CDR2 YYNGEE. CDR3 sequence (DNA): TGTGCCAGCAGCGAATCCGGGACAGATTATGGCTACACCTTC. The encoded protein is CASSESGTDYGYTF. The full variable domain, its missing parts supplied by reference TRBV9 and TRBJ1-2, is DSGVTQTPKHLITATGQRVTLRCSPRSGDLSVYWYQQSLDQGLQFLIQYYNGEERAKGNILERFSAQQFPDLHSELNLSSLELGDSALYFCASSESGTDYGYTFGSGTRLTVV.

The chain has TRBV5-1 and TRBJ2-7, with 9 positions matching TRBD1. Germline CDR1 and CDR2: SGHRS and YFSETQ. Germline trimming cut 4 bases from V and 3 bases from J; bases unmatched to any gene: 2. The CDR3 has 13 amino acids. CDR3 sequence (DNA): TGCGCCAGCAGCAAGACAGGGGGCTACGAGCAGTACTTC. This gives the protein CASSKTGGYEQYF. Variable domain in full (rest from reference TRBV5-1 and TRBJ2-7): KAGVTQTPRYLIKTRGQQVTLSCSPISGHRSVSWYQQTPGQGLQFLFEYFSETQRNKGNFPGRFSGRQFSNSRSEMNVSTLELGDSALYLCASSKTGGYEQYFGPGTRLTVT.

This chain links TRBV2 with TRBJ1-5; 8 bases fit TRBD1. This CDR3 is built from 15 residues. Germline lookup yields CDR1 SNHLY and CDR2 FYNNEI. The trim removed 5 bases at V and 5 bases at J, leaving 8 bases unmatched. The CDR3 protein is CASSYGTGWDQPQHF. For the CDR3, the DNA is TGTGCCAGCAGTTACGGGACAGGATGGGATCAGCCCCAGCATTTT. Full variable domain (remainder filled in from reference TRBV2 and TRBJ1-5): EPEVTQTPSHQVTQMGQEVILRCVPISNHLYFYWYRQILGQKVEFLVSFYNNEISEKSEIFDDQFSVERPDGSNFTLKIRSTKLEDSAMYFCASSYGTGWDQPQHFGDGTRLSIL.

The rearrangement uses TRBV28 and TRBJ1-4, with a possible D match to TRBD1 (5 bases). The V and J ends lost 5 bases and 8 bases respectively, with 18 bases between them. CDR3 length equals 15 residues. Germline V gene sequence: CDR1 MDHEN, CDR2 SYDVKM. The CDR3 nucleotides read TGTGCCAGCAGTCCCCCCGGGACGCGAGGAGAAAAACTGTTTTTT. It encodes CASSPPGTRGEKLFF.

The chain recombines TRBV10-3 with TRBJ1-2, with 7 bases matching TRBD1. Germline-derived CDR1 and CDR2 are ENHRY and SYGVKD. Trimming removed 6 bases from V and 0 bases from J; junction bases left unmatched: 7. The CDR3 consists of 15 residues. In DNA, the CDR3 is TGTGCCATCAGCTCCCAGGGGGTAACTAACTATGGCTACACCTTC. Encoded protein: CAISSQGVTNYGYTF.

This chain joins TRBV7-9 and TRBJ1-6; D is undetermined. Trimming left V 11 bases short and J 5 bases short, with 19 bases between. Germline V gene lookup returns CDR1 SEHNR and CDR2 FQNEAQ (reference sequence). This CDR3 region has 15 residues. CDR3: CASWRAGGHNSPLHF. Written as DNA, the CDR3 is TGTGCCTCCTGGCGAGCCGGTGGCCATAATTCACCCCTCCACTTT.

J is TRBJ2-7 and V is TRBV11-2; 8 nucleotides line up with TRBD1. V shed 5 bases and J 7 bases; nucleotides not matched to a gene: 4. Germline lookup yields CDR1 SGHAT and CDR2 FQNNGV. This CDR3 is built from 12 residues. CDR3: CASSPNRGEQYF. CDR3 nucleotides: TGTGCCAGCAGCCCCAACAGGGGGGAGCAGTACTTC.

This clone was seen only a few times. The chain recombines TRBV19 with TRBJ2-2; tentative D call: TRBD2 (6 bases). The germline V and J ends were trimmed by 5 bases and 7 bases, with 11 bases remaining between them. The V gene's germline CDR1 is LNHDA and CDR2 SQIVND (reference sequence). This CDR3 is built from 13 residues. DNA of the CDR3: TGTGCCAGTAGTCCCTGGGGGGTCGGGGAGCTGTTTTTT. It is translated as CASSPWGVGELFF.

The rearrangement joins TRBV5-4 to TRBJ2-5; D might be TRBD2 (6 bases). Germline lookup yields CDR1 SGHNT and CDR2 YYREEE (reference sequence). The length of the CDR3 is 15 residues. Trimming removed 2 bases at V and 3 bases at J, with 14 bases between. CDR3 protein: CASSFSSTGEETQYF. CDR3 sequence (DNA): TGTGCCAGCAGCTTTTCCTCCACGGGAGAAGAGACCCAGTACTTC.

On this clone itself: A read error may produce the germline difference seen at one junction end. The chain has TRBV11-2 and TRBJ2-7; no clear D. The CDR3 has 13 residues. From germline, CDR1 is SGHAT and CDR2 FQNNGV. CDR3: CASSLGMVGLLRF. Written as DNA, the CDR3 is TGTGCCAGCAGCTTAGGTATGGTGGGCCTACTGCGCTTC.

The CDR3 protein is CASSLRRGRVPEAFF. The CDR3 DNA sequence: TGTGCCAGCAGCTTACGGAGGGGGCGAGTCCCTGAAGCTTTCTTT. This chain links TRBV7-9 with TRBJ1-1; 7 bases are shared with TRBD1. Germline V gene data show CDR1 as SEHNR and CDR2 as FQNEAQ (reference sequence). V shed 2 bases, J shed 6 bases, and the junction held 9 bases outside the gene matches. This CDR3 is built from 15 residues.

This chain joins TRBV5-1 and TRBJ2-3; D may be TRBD1 (6 bases). V lost 2 bases, J lost 1 base, and 11 bases lay in between. The CDR3 runs 15 residues. CDR1 is SGHRS, CDR2 YFSETQ, per germline. In nucleotides, the CDR3 is TGCGCCAGCAGCTTTTTGTCAGGGGGCACAGATACGCAGTATTTT. Translating gives CASSFLSGGTDTQYF.

The chain combines TRBV5-5 with TRBJ2-2, with D uncertain. The CDR3 is made up of 14 amino acids. Trimming removed 2 bases from V and 4 bases from J, with 9 bases in between. Germline V CDR1 and CDR2: SGHKS, YYEKEE (reference sequence). CDR3 coding DNA: TGTGCCAGCAGCTTAGCGACGACCACCGGGGAGCTGTTTTTT. Amino acids: CASSLATTTGELFF. The variable domain in full, completed from reference TRBV5-5 and TRBJ2-2, reads DAGVTQSPTHLIKTRGQQVTLRCSPISGHKSVSWYQQVLGQGPQFIFQYYEKEERGRGNFPDRFSARQFPNYSSELNVNALLLGDSALYLCASSLATTTGELFFGEGSRLTVL.

About this clone: The sample contains more than one DNA sequence encoding this CDR3. The V and J genes are TRBV5-1 and TRBJ2-2; D gene uncertain. There are 12 residues in the CDR3. V was trimmed by 0 bases and J by 7 bases, leaving 4 bases between them. CDR1 and CDR2 from the germline V gene are SGHRS and YFSETQ. CDR3 nucleotide sequence: TGCGCCAGCAGCTTGGAAAACGGGGAGCTGTTTTTT. The encoded protein is CASSLENGELFF.

The rearrangement links TRBV7-3 to TRBJ2-7; the D gene could be TRBD1 or TRBD2 (5 bases each). CDR1 SGHTA and CDR2 FQGTGA come from the germline V gene. The CDR3 contains 13 residues. The V end lost 5 bases, the J end lost 3 bases, and 11 bases lay between the germline ends. The CDR3 DNA follows: TGTGCCAGCAGCCTAGGGACCCACTACGAGCAGTACTTC. Its protein is CASSLGTHYEQYF.

The CDR3 DNA is TGTGCCAGCAGTGAGTTTAGGGGGATTGAGCAGTTCTTC. Translated, it gives CASSEFRGIEQFF. The V and J genes are TRBV2 and TRBJ2-1; D is possibly TRBD1 (6 bases). The ends were cut back, 3 bases at V and 9 bases at J, with 12 bases in the middle. Germline loops: CDR1 SNHLY, CDR2 FYNNEI. The CDR3 spans 13 residues.

V usage is TRBV7-9 and J usage is TRBJ2-2; D is unresolved. The length of the CDR3 is 16 residues. Deletions cut 2 bases from V and 2 bases from J, with 12 bases between. Germline CDR1 is SEHNR and CDR2 is FQNEAQ (reference sequence). CDR3 nucleotide sequence: TGTGCCAGCAGCTTAAGGGTGAACCGAAACACCGGGGAGCTGTTTTTT. Its translation: CASSLRVNRNTGELFF. The full variable domain, its missing parts supplied by reference TRBV7-9 and TRBJ2-2, is DTGVSQNPRHKITKRGQNVTFRCDPISEHNRLYWYRQTLGQGPEFLTYFQNEAQLEKSRLLSDRFSAERPKGSFSTLEIQRTEQGDSAMYLCASSLRVNRNTGELFFGEGSRLTVL.

The chain is built from TRBV4-1 and TRBJ2-5, with 7 positions matching TRBD2. The J call may be in error: the DNA end matches TRBJ2-7 better. The CDR3 loop spans 14 amino acids. Germline V CDR1 and CDR2: MGHRA, YSYEKL. The CDR3 here is CASSPSGHSYEQYF. CDR3 sequence (DNA): TGCGCCAGCAGCCCTAGCGGCCACTCCTACGAGCAGTACTTC.

The V and J genes are TRBV4-1 and TRBJ1-1, with 7 nucleotides matching TRBD1. This CDR3 contains 15 residues. CDR1 is MGHRA and CDR2 is YSYEKL in the germline V gene. Trimming at V came to 4 bases and at J to 3 bases, leaving 8 bases not matched to a gene. The chain's CDR3 is CASSRPRGPYTEAFF. CDR3 bases: TGCGCCAGCAGCCGCCCGAGGGGGCCGTACACTGAAGCTTTCTTT.

About this clone: Other DNA sequences within the sample encode an identical CDR3. The chain combines TRBV30 with TRBJ1-3; no definite D call. Germline V gives CDR1 GTSNPN, CDR2 SVGIG (reference sequence). CDR3 length: 14 residues. V gave up 0 bases and J gave up 1 base, with 7 bases separating them. The CDR3 here is CAWSVKGSGNTIYF. CDR3 coding DNA: TGTGCCTGGAGTGTTAAAGGATCTGGAAACACCATATATTTT.

The chain uses TRBV11-2 and TRBJ1-2, with D perhaps TRBD1 (5 bases). The CDR3 sequence is 13 residues long. V was pared by 4 bases and J by 4 bases, with 10 bases between. The germline V gene has CDR1 SGHAT and CDR2 FQNNGV. The CDR3 loop reads CASSYLDSYGYTF. The CDR3 bases are TGTGCCAGCAGCTACTTAGACAGCTATGGCTACACCTTC.